This T cell receptor beta chain was sequenced in a study of spatial heterogeneity in lung cancer. This clonotype was picked up many times. What it recognizes is unknown. This beta chain is off target for a library built for alpha chains, so its abundance means little. Via MiXCR, TCRdb re-called the 5' RACE reads, giving one row per CDR3 protein. The profile shows 17,000 or so distinct CDR3 sequences, 6.2% of them singletons. Noted time point: sample taken at primary tumor resection. Study-level findings and limits: One measure, the expanded intratumoral alpha and beta TCR count, tracked tumor mutation counts.

The sequences come from lung tumor tissue, collected at surgery. This receptor was identified in a male donor with early-stage non-small cell lung cancer.

The CDR3 here is CASSQDWGPDGAFF. CDR3 sequence (DNA): TGCGCCAGCAGCCAAGATTGGGGTCCCGATGGGGCTTTCTTT. This chain links TRBV4-3 with TRBJ1-1; D uncertain. The germline V and J ends were trimmed by 0 bases and 11 bases, with 16 bases remaining between them. The CDR3 extends over 14 amino acids. Germline V gene sequence: CDR1 LGHNA, CDR2 YSLEER.